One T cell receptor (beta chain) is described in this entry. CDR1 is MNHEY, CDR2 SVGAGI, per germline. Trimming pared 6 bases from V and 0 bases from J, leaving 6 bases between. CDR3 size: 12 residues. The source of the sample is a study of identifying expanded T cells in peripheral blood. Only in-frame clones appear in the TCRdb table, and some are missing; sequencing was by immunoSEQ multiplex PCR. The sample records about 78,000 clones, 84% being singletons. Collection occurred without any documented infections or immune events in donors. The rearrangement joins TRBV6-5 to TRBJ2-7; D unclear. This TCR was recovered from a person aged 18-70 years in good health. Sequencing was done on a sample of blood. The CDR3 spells CASRGNSYEQYF. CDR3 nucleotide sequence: TGTGCCAGCAGGGGGAACTCCTACGAGCAGTACTTC.